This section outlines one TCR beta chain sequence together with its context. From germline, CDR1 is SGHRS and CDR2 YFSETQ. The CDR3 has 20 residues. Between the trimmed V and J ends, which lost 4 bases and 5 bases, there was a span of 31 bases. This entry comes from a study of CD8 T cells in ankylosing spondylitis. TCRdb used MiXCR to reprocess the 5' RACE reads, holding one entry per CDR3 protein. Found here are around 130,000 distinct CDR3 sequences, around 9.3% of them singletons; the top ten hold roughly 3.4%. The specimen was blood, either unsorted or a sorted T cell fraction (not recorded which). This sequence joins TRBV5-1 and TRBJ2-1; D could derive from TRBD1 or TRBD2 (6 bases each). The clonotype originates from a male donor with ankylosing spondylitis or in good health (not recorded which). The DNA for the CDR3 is TGCGCCAGCAGCCCACAGCTGGGACTTGGGGGGCCCGACTCAAACAATGAGCAGTTCTTC. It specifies CASSPQLGLGGPDSNNEQFF.